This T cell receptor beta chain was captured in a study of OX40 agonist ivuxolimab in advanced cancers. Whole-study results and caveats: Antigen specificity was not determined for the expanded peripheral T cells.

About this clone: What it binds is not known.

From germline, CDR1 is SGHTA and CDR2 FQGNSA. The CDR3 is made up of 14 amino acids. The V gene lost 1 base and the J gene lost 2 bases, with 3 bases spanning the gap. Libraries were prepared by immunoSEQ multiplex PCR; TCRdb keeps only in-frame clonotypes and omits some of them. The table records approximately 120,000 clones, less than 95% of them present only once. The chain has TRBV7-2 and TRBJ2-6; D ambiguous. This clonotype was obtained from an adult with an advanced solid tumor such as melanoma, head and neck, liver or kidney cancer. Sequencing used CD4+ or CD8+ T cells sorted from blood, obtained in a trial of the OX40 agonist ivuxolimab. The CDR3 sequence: CASSLVAGANVLTF. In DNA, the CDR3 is TGTGCCAGCAGCTTAGTAGCTGGGGCCAACGTCCTGACTTTC. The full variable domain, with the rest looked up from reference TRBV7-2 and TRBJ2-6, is GAGVSQSPSNKVTEKGKDVELRCDPISGHTALYWYRQSLGQGLEFLIYFQGNSAPDKSGLPSDRFSAERTGGSVSTLTIQRTQQEDSAVYLCASSLVAGANVLTFGAGSRLTVL.